Listed here are 5 T cell receptor beta chains from one sample, sequenced in a study of CD8+ T cells in alopecia areata. Documented treatment: oral pan-JAK inhibitor, 5-10 mg twice daily. Sequencing relied on a cDNA template that was reverse transcribed from extracted RNA. Method: immunoSEQ multiplex PCR; TCRdb's copy keeps in-frame clones and lacks some. The sample holds 150,000 to 200,000 clones, roughly 64% seen once. The source material was CD8+ T cells sorted from blood, sampled at week 24, from a patient treated with tofacitinib. All receptors come from a human donor with alopecia areata.

The chain carries TRBV7-6 and TRBJ1-6, with D hard to call. V lost 1 base, J lost 4 bases, and 14 bases lay in between. The V gene's germline CDR1 is SGHVS and CDR2 FNYEAQ. The CDR3 sequence is 17 residues long. The CDR3 loop reads CASSLGYDASYNSPLHF. CDR3 bases: TGTGCCAGCAGCTTAGGATATGACGCTTCATATAATTCACCCCTCCACTTT.

The rearrangement uses TRBV6-1 and TRBJ2-7; 12 bases map to TRBD1. The germline V gene has CDR1 MNHNS and CDR2 SASEGT. V lost 6 bases to trimming and J lost 6 bases; unmatched junction nucleotides: 3. The CDR3 spans 13 residues. CDR3 loop: CASSGTGGFEQYF. The CDR3 region has the DNA TGTGCCAGCAGCGGGACAGGGGGCTTCGAGCAGTACTTC.

With respect to this clone: The sample has other DNA sequences that encode this CDR3 too. The chain employs TRBV20-1 and TRBJ1-2; D remains unclear. From germline, CDR1 is DFQATT and CDR2 SNEGSKA (reference sequence). This CDR3 has 11 amino acids. V lost 3 bases and J lost 8, with 10 bases in between. The CDR3 bases are TGCAGTGCTAGCCCGGGTTACGGCTACACCTTC. Its translation is CSASPGYGYTF.

The chain carries TRBV4-2 and TRBJ2-5; TRBD2 agrees at 11 bases. Trimming cost V 0 bases and J 7 bases; bases outside gene matches: 7. Germline assignment: CDR1 LGHNA and CDR2 YNFKEQ. This CDR3 spans 16 amino acids. For the CDR3, the DNA is TGTGCCAGCAGCCAAGATCCTAGCGGGGGGTCCGGGACCCAGTACTTC. Protein product: CASSQDPSGGSGTQYF.

The CDR3 sequence: CASGLGDPDTQYF. The CDR3, as DNA: TGTGCCAGCGGTCTAGGGGACCCAGATACGCAGTATTTT. The rearrangement joins TRBV6-1 to TRBJ2-3, with D possibly called TRBD1 or TRBD2 (5 bases each). Deletions cut 8 bases from V and 4 bases from J, with 13 bases between. Germline values: CDR1 MNHNS, CDR2 SASEGT. The CDR3 runs to 13 residues.